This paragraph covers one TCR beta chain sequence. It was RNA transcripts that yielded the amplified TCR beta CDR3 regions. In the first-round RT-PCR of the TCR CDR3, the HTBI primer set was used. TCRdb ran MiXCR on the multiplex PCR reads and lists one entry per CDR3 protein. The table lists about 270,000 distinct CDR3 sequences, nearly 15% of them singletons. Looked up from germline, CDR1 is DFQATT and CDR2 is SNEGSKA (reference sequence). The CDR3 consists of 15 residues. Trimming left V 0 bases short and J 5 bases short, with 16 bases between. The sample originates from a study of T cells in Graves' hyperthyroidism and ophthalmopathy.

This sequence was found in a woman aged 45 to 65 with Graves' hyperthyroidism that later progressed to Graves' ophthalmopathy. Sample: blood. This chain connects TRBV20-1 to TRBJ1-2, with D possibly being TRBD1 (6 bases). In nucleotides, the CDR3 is TGCAGTGCTAGAGACCTAGATCGGGACATGTATGGCTACACCTTC. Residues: CSARDLDRDMYGYTF.